Presented here are 22 T cell receptor beta chains from one specimen sequenced in a study of T cell clonotyping in hematopoietic cell transplantation. Only in-frame clones appear in the TCRdb table, and some are missing; sequencing was by immunoSEQ multiplex PCR. Of approximately 1,500 clones listed, approximately 64% are singletons. This specimen consisted of peripheral blood mononuclear cells, obtained 100 days after allogeneic stem cell transplant. These receptors all stem from an older female patient who had an allogeneic stem cell transplant, so the T cells may come from the graft donor. Some clones in this sample may be carry-over from other donors' samples.

The V and J genes are TRBV2 and TRBJ2-7; D is possibly TRBD1 (6 bases). The CDR3 length is 14 residues. Germline CDR1 and CDR2: SNHLY and FYNNEI. The CDR3 is CAKQGTHNSYEQYF. CDR3 DNA: TGTGCTAAGCAGGGGACGCATAACTCCTACGAGCAGTACTTC.

For the CDR3, the DNA is TGTGCCAGCAGCTCGACACAGGGGATAGGAGAGACCCAGTACTTC. This sequence encodes CASSSTQGIGETQYF. The chain carries TRBV7-3 and TRBJ2-5, with 7 bases matching TRBD1. The CDR3 runs to 15 residues. From germline, CDR1 is SGHTA and CDR2 FQGTGA. Unmatched junction bases numbered 9, after V lost 4 bases and J lost 4 bases.

Here the CDR3 DNA reads TGTGCCAGCAGCTTAGGGGGGGCAGGACGCGAGCAGTACTTC. Translated, it gives CASSLGGAGREQYF. The rearrangement uses TRBV7-9 and TRBJ2-7, with D perhaps assigned TRBD1 or TRBD2 (6 bases each). Germline CDR1 and CDR2: SEHNR and FQNEAQ (reference sequence). This CDR3 has 14 amino acids. Trimming left V 1 base short and J 6 bases short, with 13 bases between.

This clone is labeled medium-sized. CDR3 protein: CAILQEPGEETQYF. DNA for the CDR3: TGTGCCATCCTACAGGAGCCGGGGGAAGAGACCCAGTACTTC. This chain uses TRBV2 with TRBJ2-5; maybe TRBD2 (6 bases). The CDR3 loop spans 14 amino acids. V dropped 10 bases and J dropped 3 bases, with 18 bases sitting between them. Per germline, CDR1 SNHLY and CDR2 FYNNEI.

The chain couples TRBV6-5 to TRBJ1-1; D uncertain. The CDR3 contains 13 residues. Germline CDR1 is MNHEY and CDR2 is SVGAGI. V dropped 0 bases and J dropped 0 bases, with 2 bases sitting between them. The CDR3: CASSYSVNTEAFF. The CDR3 DNA follows: TGTGCCAGCAGTTACTCCGTGAACACTGAAGCTTTCTTT.

This clone rates as medium-sized. The chain joins TRBV27 to TRBJ2-2; perhaps D is TRBD1 or TRBD2 (5 bases each). Trimming cost V 3 bases and J 11 bases, with 10 bases left between them. There are 12 residues in the CDR3. CDR1 and CDR2 from the germline V gene are MNHEY and SMNVEV (reference sequence). CDR3 in amino acids: CASSFGRDELFF. The CDR3 region has the DNA TGTGCCAGCAGTTTCGGCAGGGACGAGCTGTTTTTT.

The V and J genes are TRBV27 and TRBJ1-2; 7 positions match TRBD1. Trimming removed 2 bases from V and 1 base from J; junction bases left unmatched: 1. The CDR3 has 14 residues. The germline V gene has CDR1 MNHEY and CDR2 SMNVEV (reference sequence). CDR3 DNA sequence: TGTGCCAGCAGTTTAACAGGGGATAACTATGGCTACACCTTC. Its protein product is CASSLTGDNYGYTF.

This clone was picked up one time. The gene calls are TRBV5-4 and TRBJ1-1, with 7 nucleotides matching TRBD1. CDR1 and CDR2 from the germline V gene are SGHNT and YYREEE (reference sequence). This CDR3 region has 14 residues. The ends lost 6 bases at V and 4 bases at J; junction bases unmatched: 9. The CDR3 spells CASIPGGKGTEAFF. The CDR3 coding sequence is TGTGCCAGCATCCCAGGGGGGAAGGGCACTGAAGCTTTCTTT.

This clone was seen a few times. This chain connects TRBV28 to TRBJ1-2; 7 bases map to TRBD1. Germline CDR1 MDHEN, CDR2 SYDVKM. Trimming removed 6 bases from V and 7 bases from J; junction bases left unmatched: 8. The CDR3 covers 13 residues. In nucleotides, the CDR3 is TGTGCCAGCAGCATGGACAGGATAGGTGGCTACACCTTC. As protein: CASSMDRIGGYTF.

V gene TRBV11-2 combines with J gene TRBJ2-5, with TRBD2 as a possible D gene (5 bases). V was clipped by 5 bases and J by 8 bases, with 12 bases between them. CDR1 is SGHAT and CDR2 is FQNNGV in the germline V gene. CDR3 length equals 12 residues. CDR3 amino acids: CASSPRTGTQYF. As DNA, the CDR3 is TGTGCCAGCAGCCCTCGGACGGGAACCCAGTACTTC.

In this sample, this clone turned up once. Other nucleotide sequences from this sample produce the same CDR3. The chain employs TRBV11-1 and TRBJ2-1, with D perhaps matching TRBD2 (5 bases). Germline values: CDR1 SGHAT, CDR2 FQDESV (reference sequence). CDR3 length: 12 residues. V was cut by 5 bases and J by 10 bases, with 12 bases left in between. The DNA for the CDR3 is TGTGCCAGCAGCCCAAGGACGGGAGAGCAGTTCTTC. The encoded protein is CASSPRTGEQFF.

The chain has TRBV27 and TRBJ2-7, with 9 bases identical to TRBD1. V lost 8 bases to trimming and J lost 0 bases; unmatched junction nucleotides: 2. The CDR3 is 13 amino acids. The germline CDR1 and CDR2 sequences are MNHEY and SMNVEV (reference sequence). The CDR3 DNA reads as TGTGCCAGCGGGACAGGGAACTCCTACGAGCAGTACTTC. Translating it yields CASGTGNSYEQYF.

CDR3: CASSIGTGDTYEQYF. The CDR3 DNA sequence: TGTGCCAGCAGTATAGGGACAGGCGACACCTACGAGCAGTACTTC. The chain joins TRBV28 to TRBJ2-7; 8 positions match TRBD1. Germline-derived CDR1 and CDR2 are MDHEN and SYDVKM. With V trimmed by 5 bases and J by 2 bases, 8 bases remained unmatched. This CDR3 is 15 amino acids long.

The chain carries TRBV15 and TRBJ2-1; 8 bases align to TRBD2. Germline V gene data show CDR1 as LNHNV and CDR2 as YYDKDF (reference sequence). There are 15 residues in the CDR3. The V gene end was trimmed by 0 bases and the J gene end by 8 bases; junction bases not matched to a gene: 6. The CDR3 DNA reads TGTGCCACCAGCAGAGAAGCGGGAGCACGCGATGAGCAGTTCTTC. Protein product: CATSREAGARDEQFF.

This chain joins TRBV25-1 and TRBJ2-7, with no clear D. The V gene's germline CDR1 is MGHDK and CDR2 SYGVNS. Trimming left V 1 base short and J 6 bases short, with 16 bases between. The CDR3 sequence is 15 residues long. The CDR3 DNA reads TGTGCCAGCAGTGAATTTATCAGCGAAACATCCGAGCAGTACTTC. As protein: CASSEFISETSEQYF.

The rearrangement uses TRBV7-8 and TRBJ1-2, with D hard to call. Germline assignment: CDR1 SGHVS and CDR2 FQNEAQ. The CDR3 has 16 residues. V was clipped by 2 bases and J by 8 bases, with 21 bases between them. The CDR3 loop is CASSLLHSGSLLGYTF. The CDR3 DNA follows: TGTGCCAGCAGCTTACTCCATTCCGGGAGTCTCCTAGGCTACACCTTC. The variable domain in full, completed from reference TRBV7-8 and TRBJ1-2, reads GAGVSQSPRYKVAKRGQDVALRCDPISGHVSLFWYQQALGQGPEFLTYFQNEAQLDKSGLPSDRFFAERPEGSVSTLKIQRTQQEDSAVYLCASSLLHSGSLLGYTFGSGTRLTVV.

As to this clone: The same CDR3 also results from other DNA sequences found in this sample. The J gene is TRBJ2-1, the V gene TRBV11-1, with a possible D match to TRBD2 (5 bases). The germline gives CDR1 SGHAT, CDR2 FQDESV (reference sequence). The CDR3 is 12 amino acids. The ends were cut back, 5 bases at V and 9 bases at J, with 11 bases in the middle. CDR3 bases: TGTGCCAGCAGCCCCCGGACTGGTGAGCAGTTCTTC. Its translation is CASSPRTGEQFF.

This chain joins TRBV4-1 and TRBJ2-2; D unclear. CDR3 length: 15 amino acids. Per germline, CDR1 MGHRA and CDR2 YSYEKL. Trimming left V 0 bases short and J 8 bases short, with 13 bases between. This CDR3 is CASSQERSLIGELFF. In DNA, the CDR3 is TGCGCCAGCAGCCAAGAAAGGTCCCTCATAGGGGAGCTGTTTTTT.

The genes are TRBV15 and TRBJ1-5; possibly TRBD1 for D (5 bases). This CDR3 region has 13 residues. Germline CDR1 reads LNHNV; CDR2 reads YYDKDF (reference sequence). The germline V and J ends were trimmed by 3 bases and 3 bases, with 6 bases remaining between them. The CDR3, as DNA: TGTGCCACCAGCAGGGGGCTCAATCAGCCCCAGCATTTT. Translation gives CATSRGLNQPQHF.

The gene calls are TRBV9 and TRBJ2-7; tentatively, D is TRBD1 (6 bases). Per germline, CDR1 SGDLS and CDR2 YYNGEE. This CDR3 is built from 14 residues. The V end lost 4 bases, the J end lost 3 bases, and 14 bases lay between the germline ends. CDR3 residues: CASSPRTEIYEQYF. DNA for the CDR3: TGTGCCAGCAGCCCCCGGACAGAGATCTACGAGCAGTACTTC. Variable domain in full (rest from reference TRBV9 and TRBJ2-7): DSGVTQTPKHLITATGQRVTLRCSPRSGDLSVYWYQQSLDQGLQFLIQYYNGEERAKGNILERFSAQQFPDLHSELNLSSLELGDSALYFCASSPRTEIYEQYFGPGTRLTVT.

Note on this clone: It is unclear where the CDR3 begins or ends on the DNA, so no DNA is shown, and the CDR3 is as TCRdb lists it. The V gene is TRBV6-5, the J gene TRBJ2-1; the table assigns TRBD2, which was not confirmed against the DNA. The CDR3 has 11 amino acids, counting both end residues. The germline V gene encodes CDR1 MNHEY and CDR2 SVGAGI. Here the CDR3 reads CASSLEREQFF.

The rearrangement joins TRBV7-6 to TRBJ2-1; no clear D. The germline V and J ends were trimmed by 5 bases and 8 bases, with 10 bases remaining between them. CDR3 size: 12 residues. From germline, CDR1 is SGHVS and CDR2 FNYEAQ. The CDR3 coding sequence is TGTGCCAGCAGCCACGGACGGGATGAGCAGTTCTTC. Translation: CASSHGRDEQFF.